Listed here are 9 T cell receptor beta chains from one sample, sequenced in a study of T-cell memory formation after mild COVID-19. One entry per CDR3 protein, called by TCRdb with MiXCR from the 5' RACE reads. The sample contains approximately 250,000 distinct CDR3 sequences, 16% of which appear only once. The sample consisted of PBMCs or a T cell subset sorted from them (not recorded which). The receptors derive from a man in his late teens or twenties who had mild COVID-19 (a few samples of this study predate the infection). Cell type and time point are not known.

The chain uses TRBV20-1 and TRBJ2-2; TRBD2 matches 15 bases. The CDR3 loop spans 21 amino acids. V lost 4 bases to trimming and J lost 1 base; unmatched junction nucleotides: 16. Germline V gene sequence: CDR1 DFQATT, CDR2 SNEGSKA (reference sequence). CDR3 bases: TGCAGTGCTACCCCTGGGGGAACCGGGACTAGCGGGGGGCTGAACACCGGGGAGCTGTTTTTT. This sequence encodes CSATPGGTGTSGGLNTGELFF.

This clonotype showed up just a few times. J is TRBJ2-3 and V is TRBV9; maybe TRBD2 (6 bases). V shed 0 bases and J shed 3 bases, with 11 bases lying between them. Germline V gene sequence: CDR1 SGDLS, CDR2 YYNGEE. The CDR3 covers 15 residues. The CDR3 spells CASSVGVGTTDTQYF. Written as DNA, the CDR3 is TGTGCCAGCAGCGTAGGGGTAGGGACTACAGATACGCAGTATTTT.

This clonotype came up many times. The chain has TRBV28 and TRBJ2-3; tentatively, D is TRBD1 (6 bases). V was clipped by 5 bases and J by 2 bases, with 11 bases between them. This CDR3 region has 14 residues. The V gene's germline CDR1 is MDHEN and CDR2 SYDVKM. The CDR3 DNA follows: TGTGCCAGCAGTACCACAGGGACCACAGATACGCAGTATTTT. Translating gives CASSTTGTTDTQYF. The variable domain in full, completed from reference TRBV28 and TRBJ2-3, reads DVKVTQSSRYLVKRTGEKVFLECVQDMDHENMFWYRQDPGLGLRLIYFSYDVKMKEKGDIPEGYSVSREKKERFSLILESASTNQTSMYLCASSTTGTTDTQYFGPGTRLTVL.

The CDR3 DNA sequence: TGCAGTGCCACGGACAGAGCCAAAAACATTCAGTACTTC. Protein sequence: CSATDRAKNIQYF. The rearrangement links TRBV20-1 to TRBJ2-4, with D maybe TRBD1 (6 bases). The V end lost 6 bases, the J end lost 0 bases, and 9 bases lay between the germline ends. CDR1 and CDR2 from the germline V gene are DFQATT and SNEGSKA (reference sequence). This CDR3 is 13 amino acids long.

The chain uses TRBV5-1 and TRBJ1-6, with a possible D match to TRBD1 (6 bases). This CDR3 contains 15 residues. Germline CDR1 reads SGHRS; CDR2 reads YFSETQ. V lost 4 bases to trimming and J lost 9 bases, with 17 bases between them. CDR3 protein: CASSTTGSGFSPLHF. In nucleotides, the CDR3 is TGCGCCAGCAGCACAACAGGGTCCGGATTTTCACCCCTCCACTTT.

This clonotype was picked up a small number of times. This chain uses TRBV20-1 with TRBJ2-3, with 7 bases lining up with TRBD1. The CDR3 has 14 residues. Trimming took 2 bases from V and 3 from J; bases not matched to a gene: 5. CDR1 and CDR2 from the germline V gene are DFQATT and SNEGSKA (reference sequence). CDR3 region: CSARLWDRTDTQYF. CDR3 nucleotides: TGCAGTGCTAGACTATGGGACAGAACAGATACGCAGTATTTT.

The chain recombines TRBV18 with TRBJ2-1; D might be TRBD2 (7 bases). The CDR3 is made up of 15 amino acids. Deletions cut 3 bases from V and 10 bases from J, with 19 bases between. In germline, CDR1 is KGHSH, CDR2 LQKENI. The chain's CDR3 is CASSPPITPGGEQFF. The CDR3 nucleotides are TGTGCCAGCTCACCTCCAATTACGCCGGGGGGCGAGCAGTTCTTC.

The rearrangement uses TRBV20-1 and TRBJ2-5, with D perhaps assigned TRBD1 or TRBD2 (6 bases each). Between the trimmed V and J ends, which lost 2 bases and 4 bases, there was a span of 14 bases. Per the germline V gene, CDR1 is DFQATT and CDR2 is SNEGSKA (reference sequence). The CDR3 runs to 14 residues. The chain's CDR3 is CSARPLGGGETQYF. CDR3 in DNA: TGCAGTGCTAGACCTTTAGGGGGAGGAGAGACCCAGTACTTC.

V usage is TRBV6-2 or TRBV6-3 and J usage is TRBJ1-2; no firm D call. This CDR3 is built from 11 residues. Germline CDR1 reads MNHEY; CDR2 reads SVGEGT. Trimming took 11 bases from V and 4 from J, leaving 11 bases between them. CDR3 sequence reads: CAVTGSYGYTF. As DNA, the CDR3 is TGTGCCGTCACGGGGAGCTATGGCTACACCTTC.